This T cell receptor (beta chain) was sequenced during a study of cytomegalovirus exposure and HLA in healthy donors. Study at large: Of the donors genotyped, several hundred in all, over 80% fell in the Caucasian-associated ancestry cluster.

Study-wide points: Later analysis identified about 17,000 TCR beta sequences associated with HLA alleles, using a false discovery rate threshold of 0.05.

Regarding this clone: The target antigen is unknown.

PCR was performed using 60 Vbeta and 13 Jbeta primers. Sequencing was performed with immunoSEQ multiplex PCR; in TCRdb, only in-frame clones are kept and a portion is missing. The data contain some 110,000 clones, about two thirds of them singletons. The sequence was obtained from a man aged 25 to 45 in good health and CMV-seropositive. Sequencing was done on a sample of PBMCs.

The CDR3 DNA reads as TGTGCCAGCAGCTTTGGGGGCGCGTCTTCGCGGGCCACGAACACTGAAGCTTTCTTT. Amino acid sequence: CASSFGGASSRATNTEAFF. The chain couples TRBV7-9 to TRBJ1-1; the D gene is possibly TRBD1 (6 bases). Germline-derived CDR1 and CDR2 are SEHNR and FQNEAQ (reference sequence). V gave up 3 bases and J gave up 1 base, with 24 bases separating them. There are 19 residues in the CDR3.